The next 23 T cell receptor beta chains were all read from a single sample in a study of blood T cell repertoires in COVID-19. TCRdb keeps only in-frame clones here, not all; method: immunoSEQ multiplex PCR. The repertoire has 87,000 or so clones, roughly nine tenths of them found once; the top ten carry 2.5% to 3.5%. Sequenced input: peripheral blood. The receptors were gathered from a woman aged 45 to 65 with active or convalescent COVID-19.

The chain employs TRBV4-2 and TRBJ1-1; no reliable D call. Germline V gene lookup returns CDR1 LGHNA and CDR2 YNFKEQ. Trimming pared 0 bases from V and 0 bases from J, leaving 8 bases between. The CDR3 runs to 15 residues. The CDR3 DNA reads as TGTGCCAGCAGCCAAGAAACACAGCTGAACACTGAAGCTTTCTTT. It yields the protein CASSQETQLNTEAFF.

A note on this clone: The junction departs from germline at one end; a sequencing error may be responsible. The chain couples TRBV7-7 to TRBJ2-5, with D tentatively TRBD1 (6 bases). CDR1 is SSHAT and CDR2 is FNYEAQ in the germline V gene (reference sequence). The CDR3 contains 16 residues. The CDR3 region has the DNA TGTGCTAGCAGCTCCGGGACAAACATGTACCAAGAGACCCAGTACTTC. Translation: CASSSGTNMYQETQYF.

This chain links TRBV7-6 with TRBJ1-1; 8 bases are a match to TRBD1. The CDR3 is made up of 15 amino acids. Trimming at V came to 5 bases and at J to 1 base, leaving 6 bases not matched to a gene. Germline V lookup: CDR1 SGHVS, CDR2 FNYEAQ. The DNA of the CDR3 is TGTGCCAGCAGCCCACGGACAGGGTGGAACACTGAAGCTTTCTTT. Translation gives CASSPRTGWNTEAFF.

The V and J genes are TRBV10-3 and TRBJ1-2; 7 bases map to TRBD1. V lost 3 bases to trimming and J lost 6 bases; unmatched junction nucleotides: 10. Germline V lookup: CDR1 ENHRY, CDR2 SYGVKD. The length of the CDR3 is 15 residues. CDR3 in DNA: TGTGCCATCAGTGACCGACAGGGTCAGTTGGATGGCTACACCTTC. Residues: CAISDRQGQLDGYTF.

The gene calls are TRBV6-6 and TRBJ1-6; D is ambiguous. The germline V and J ends were trimmed by 4 bases and 5 bases, with 9 bases remaining between them. The CDR3 totals 14 residues. Looked up from germline, CDR1 is MNHNY and CDR2 is SVGAGI (reference sequence). In DNA, the CDR3 is TGTGCCAGCAGTTTATCCGGGAATAATTCACCCCTCCACTTT. It encodes CASSLSGNNSPLHF.

The CDR3 loop is CASSSRPAGYGYTF. As DNA, the CDR3 is TGTGCCAGCAGTTCCCGACCGGCGGGCTATGGCTACACCTTC. The chain has TRBV6-5 and TRBJ1-2; D remains ambiguous. The germline gives CDR1 MNHEY, CDR2 SVGAGI. Trimming stripped 4 bases from V and 4 bases from J, with 13 bases between. The CDR3 is 14 residues long.

This clone has a single count. Here the CDR3 reads CASSQEGGQGAKGNTIYF. The CDR3 DNA sequence: TGCGCCAGCAGCCAAGAGGGCGGACAGGGGGCAAAAGGAAACACCATATATTTT. This chain connects TRBV4-1 to TRBJ1-3; 11 bases fit TRBD1. Losses at the gene ends were 0 bases for V and 4 bases for J; bases not matched to a gene: 8. This CDR3 contains 18 residues. Germline CDR1 is MGHRA and CDR2 is YSYEKL.

The chain couples TRBV2 to TRBJ1-1, with 9 bases matching TRBD1. The J segment lost 2 bases and the V segment lost 7 bases, leaving 2 bases of the junction unmatched. Germline CDR1 SNHLY, CDR2 FYNNEI. The CDR3 has 13 residues. CDR3 region: CASTTGGNTEAFF. The CDR3 DNA reads TGTGCCAGCACGACAGGGGGTAACACTGAAGCTTTCTTT.

V gene TRBV11-2 combines with J gene TRBJ1-1; 9 bases match TRBD1. The CDR3 is made up of 15 amino acids. The trim removed 5 bases at V and 2 bases at J, leaving 6 bases unmatched. CDR1 is SGHAT and CDR2 is FQNNGV in the germline V gene. This CDR3 is CASSPGQGQNTEAFF. In DNA form, the CDR3 reads TGTGCCAGCAGCCCAGGACAGGGGCAAAACACTGAAGCTTTCTTT.

V is TRBV6-4 and J is TRBJ1-1, with 9 bases lining up with TRBD1. CDR1 is MRHNA and CDR2 is SNTAGT in the germline V gene. With 2 bases clipped from V and 6 bases from J, the junction kept 10 bases outside the gene matches. The CDR3 runs to 16 residues. DNA for the CDR3: TGTGCCAGCAGTGACGAGGCTGGGACAGGGAGGGCTGAAGCTTTCTTT. It is translated as CASSDEAGTGRAEAFF.

J is TRBJ1-3 and V is TRBV6-5, with D perhaps matching TRBD1 (5 bases). CDR1 MNHEY and CDR2 SVGAGI come from the germline V gene. V dropped 9 bases and J dropped 0 bases, with 12 bases sitting between them. The CDR3 sequence is 14 residues long. Written as DNA, the CDR3 is TGTGCCAGTAGGAAGGGGAACTCTGGAAACACCATATATTTT. Its translation: CASRKGNSGNTIYF.

The CDR3: CASSLKEQGTDTQYF. CDR3 DNA sequence: TGTGCCAGCAGCTTAAAGGAACAGGGGACAGATACGCAGTATTTT. The chain carries TRBV7-9 and TRBJ2-3, with 7 bases identical to TRBD1. Germline CDR1 is SEHNR and CDR2 is FQNEAQ (reference sequence). With V trimmed by 2 bases and J by 3 bases, 5 bases remained unmatched. This CDR3 has 15 amino acids.

The sample holds a few counts of this clone. The chain couples TRBV6-2 or TRBV6-3 to TRBJ2-5, with D unclear. With 2 bases removed from V and 5 bases from J, the gap between germline ends came to 3 bases. From germline, CDR1 is MNHEY and CDR2 SVGEGT. The length of the CDR3 is 11 residues. The CDR3 nucleotides read TGTGCCAGCAGTTACGCGGAGACCCAGTACTTC. This translates into CASSYAETQYF.

This rearrangement joins TRBV7-6 to TRBJ2-2; possibly TRBD1 for D (5 bases). The CDR3 length is 15 residues. With 0 bases removed from V and 5 bases from J, the gap between germline ends came to 10 bases. Germline assignment: CDR1 SGHVS and CDR2 FNYEAQ. The CDR3 spells CASSLAPAGTGELFF. The CDR3, as DNA: TGTGCCAGCAGCTTAGCCCCGGCAGGGACCGGGGAGCTGTTTTTT.

The chain recombines TRBV13 with TRBJ2-7, with 7 nucleotides matching TRBD1. Germline CDR1 PRHDT, CDR2 FYEKMQ (reference sequence). J gave up 0 bases and V 2 bases, and 1 base lay outside the gene matches. The CDR3 has 14 residues. CDR3 nucleotides: TGTGCCAGCAGCTTACCAGGGGGCTCCTACGAGCAGTACTTC. Amino acids: CASSLPGGSYEQYF.

This chain uses TRBV7-2 with TRBJ1-1; maybe TRBD1 (6 bases). V was clipped by 5 bases and J by 1 base, with 17 bases between them. CDR1 is SGHTA and CDR2 is FQGNSA in the germline V gene. This CDR3 region has 16 residues. The CDR3 sequence is CASSPFPRGQNTEAFF. Written as DNA, the CDR3 is TGTGCCAGCAGCCCCTTCCCGCGGGGGCAGAACACTGAAGCTTTCTTT.

The rearrangement joins TRBV4-2 to TRBJ2-1; no reliable D call. This CDR3 is built from 17 residues. Germline V gene lookup returns CDR1 LGHNA and CDR2 YNFKEQ. Trimming removed 0 bases from V and 0 bases from J, with 12 bases in between. The CDR3 DNA sequence: TGTGCCAGCAGCCAAGATCCGGTAGATAGCTCCTACAATGAGCAGTTCTTC. Protein sequence: CASSQDPVDSSYNEQFF.

The rearrangement joins TRBV5-5 to TRBJ2-1; D gene uncertain. Germline V gene sequence: CDR1 SGHKS, CDR2 YYEKEE (reference sequence). CDR3 length equals 16 residues. V was shortened by 0 bases and J by 1 base, with 11 bases between the two germline ends. CDR3 coding DNA: TGTGCCAGCAGCTTGGAACCCCGTAGTTCCTACAATGAGCAGTTCTTC. Translating it yields CASSLEPRSSYNEQFF.

The genes are TRBV13 and TRBJ2-3, with 8 nucleotides matching TRBD1. Looked up from germline, CDR1 is PRHDT and CDR2 is FYEKMQ (reference sequence). Trimming removed 4 bases from V and 4 bases from J; junction bases left unmatched: 4. This CDR3 spans 14 amino acids. CDR3 in amino acids: CASSSDRVSDTQYF. The CDR3 nucleotides read TGTGCCAGCAGCTCGGACAGGGTATCAGATACGCAGTATTTT.

The CDR3 nucleotides read TGTGCCAGCAGCACCCCAAGGGGGCGGGCGCCCACGGCGGGGGATACGCAGTATTTT. The encoded protein is CASSTPRGRAPTAGDTQYF. The gene calls are TRBV7-3 and TRBJ2-3, with D possibly TRBD1 on 7 matching bases. V gave up 5 bases and J gave up 6 bases, with 30 bases separating them. The CDR3 extends over 19 amino acids. The germline CDR1 and CDR2 sequences are SGHTA and FQGTGA.

The chain is built from TRBV3-1 (or the pseudogene TRBV3-2) and TRBJ1-1; D perhaps matches TRBD1 (5 bases). This CDR3 has 12 residues. Trimming pared 4 bases from V and 7 bases from J, leaving 10 bases between. Per the germline V gene, CDR1 is LGHDT and CDR2 is YNNKEL (reference sequence). The CDR3 DNA reads as TGTGCCAGCAGCCGATGGGGGGGTGAAGCTTTCTTT. Translated, it gives CASSRWGGEAFF.

This chain uses TRBV6-5 with TRBJ1-1, with unresolved D. The CDR3 has 12 amino acids. The germline gives CDR1 MNHEY, CDR2 SVGAGI. The V gene lost 7 bases and the J gene lost 1 base, with 7 bases spanning the gap. The CDR3 DNA reads as TGTGCCAGCAATCGTCCGAACACTGAAGCTTTCTTT. It yields the protein CASNRPNTEAFF.

This clone was seen a single time. The rearrangement links TRBV7-9 to TRBJ2-3; D not resolved. Germline V gene lookup returns CDR1 SEHNR and CDR2 FQNEAQ (reference sequence). This CDR3 has 13 amino acids. V was shortened by 7 bases and J by 6 bases, with 14 bases between the two germline ends. The DNA of the CDR3 is TGTGCCAGCAACTCAATAATCCGGGATACGCAGTATTTT. Amino acid sequence: CASNSIIRDTQYF.